This T cell receptor (beta chain) comes out of a study of blood T cell repertoires in COVID-19 (dated by TCRdb to 2018 to 2021). Study-wide context: Samples from collaborators originated in the United States, Italy and Spain and spanned both the acute and convalescent phases of COVID-19. The prospective study material was composed of cDNA or gDNA derived from T cells, B-cell-depleted T cells, or PBMCs. Deeply sampled blood TCRbeta repertoires from subjects exposed to, actively infected with, or recovered from COVID-19 were included in the dataset. A freely available public database, intended as a resource for researchers studying the immune response to SARS-CoV-2, is where the repertoires were released. Samples were obtained from the ongoing ImmuneRACE study (first 160 participants) and from about 1,300 subjects provided by 6 global collaborators. A de-identified subject ID, COVID-19 status, age in years and sex were almost always included in the sample metadata. HLA class I and class II types, where available, came from metadata supplied by the sample provider rather than from assay-based typing. Broader findings and caveats from the paper: Clinical and demographic metadata were provided uncurated, with the amount varying by source and participant.

Including cysteine and phenylalanine, the CDR3 has 16 amino acids. Kept here is only the CDR3 DNA, which spans 48 bases and is read in frame from base 1. V and J lose 1 base and 0 bases, and a span of 11 bases separates them. Looking up the germline V gene yields CDR1 SGHRS and CDR2 YFSETQ. The immunoSEQ Assay, a bias-controlled multiplex PCR, was used to amplify TCRbeta CDR3 regions from genomic DNA. The source study handled its data this way. The number of nucleated cells in each sample was estimated from the amplification of reference gene primers within the assay. To quantify the absolute abundance of each unique TCRbeta CDR3 rearrangement, sequence reads were collapsed and filtered. For each sample, productive Simpson clonality was calculated as the square root of Simpson's diversity index across productive rearrangements. This immuneACCESS table, as held by TCRdb, lists in-frame sequences with V and J called but not all clones. Of the missing ones, under half trace to an unresolved V gene in checked studies; the others have no known cause. The V and J calls and the clone size are those of that table, but D and trimming were determined from the DNA. Recorded for this sample are approximately 170,000 clones; approximately 87% of them occurred a single time. The top ten clones comprise 9.5% to 13% of the sample.

One collaborating source in Seattle enrolled patients while the patients were actively infected and followed the patients over time throughout the course of disease. The collaborating institutions used their own protocols to collect whole blood in K2EDTA tubes. For TCRbeta analysis, collaborator samples were shipped as frozen whole blood, as isolated PBMCs, or as DNA extracted from either sample type. A remark on this clone: It lacks a known antigen. Base-call qualities are not available, and no considerably larger clone is one nucleotide away.

The chain joins TRBV5-1 to TRBJ2-1, with TRBD2 perhaps the D gene, on 6 matching bases. Sequencing was carried out using peripheral blood. The clonotype originates from a woman aged 55 to 70 with COVID-19, enrolled during active disease. The CDR3 is CASSLSSARSYNEQFF. The nucleotides are TGCGCCAGCAGCTTGTCTAGCGCTCGCTCCTACAATGAGCAGTTCTTC.